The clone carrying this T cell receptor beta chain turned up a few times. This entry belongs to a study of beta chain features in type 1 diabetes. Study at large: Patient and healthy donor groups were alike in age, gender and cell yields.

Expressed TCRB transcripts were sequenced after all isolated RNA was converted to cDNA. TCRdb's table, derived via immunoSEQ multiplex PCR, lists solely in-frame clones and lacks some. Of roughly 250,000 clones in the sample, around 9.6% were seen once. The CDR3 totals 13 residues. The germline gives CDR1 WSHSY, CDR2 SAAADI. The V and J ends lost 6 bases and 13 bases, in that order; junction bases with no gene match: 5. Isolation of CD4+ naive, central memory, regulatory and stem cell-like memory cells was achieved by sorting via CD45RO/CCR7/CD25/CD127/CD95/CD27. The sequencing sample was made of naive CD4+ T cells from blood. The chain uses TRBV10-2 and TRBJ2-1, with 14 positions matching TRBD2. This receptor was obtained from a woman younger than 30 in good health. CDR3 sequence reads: CASRIGLAGGQFF. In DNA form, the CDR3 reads TGCGCCAGCAGAATTGGACTAGCGGGAGGTCAGTTCTTC.